These T cell receptor beta chains were read from a single sample in a study of patients and donors after allogeneic stem cell transplantation. One entry per CDR3 protein results from TCRdb running MiXCR on the RT-PCR reads. The sample records roughly 150,000 distinct CDR3 sequences, more than 20% being singletons. The source material was blood, either unsorted or a sorted T cell fraction (not recorded which). The source of these receptors is a human donor who was either an allogeneic HSCT recipient or a stem cell or donor lymphocyte infusion donor (not recorded which). It is not recorded whose cells these are; they may come from a transplant donor. Both conserved end residues are part of each CDR3. The order of the fields is J gene, V gene, clone size, D gene, CDR3 protein, CDR3 DNA. A D gene is named only where the DNA matches it firmly. The size entry is marked missing in some rows and otherwise reads once, few, many or a size class.

>TRBJ2-6|TRBV6-6|NA|NA
CASSPRLGGANVLTF
TGTGCCAGCAGCCCAAGACTTGGAGGGGCCAACGTCCTGACTTTC
>TRBJ1-2|TRBV7-2|few|TRBD1
CASSLVGGNGYTF
TGTGCCAGCAGCTTAGTAGGGGGCAATGGCTACACCTTC
>TRBJ1-1|TRBV9|NA|NA
CASSSRVATEAFF
TGTGCCAGCAGCTCCAGGGTGGCCACTGAAGCTTTCTTT
>TRBJ1-2|TRBV7-9|NA|TRBD1
CASSPGWDRGFLNYGYTF
TGTGCCAGCAGCCCCGGATGGGACAGGGGTTTCCTTAACTATGGCTACACCTTC
>TRBJ2-1|TRBV20-1|few|NA
CSATRFNEQFF
TGCAGTGCTACTCGCTTCAATGAGCAGTTCTTC
>TRBJ2-1|TRBV7-6|NA|TRBD2
CASTTGGQGNEQFF
TGTGCCAGCACCACGGGGGGTCAGGGCAATGAGCAGTTCTTC
>TRBJ2-7|TRBV20-1|NA|TRBD1
CSARDGTGGEEQYF
TGCAGTGCTAGAGACGGGACAGGGGGTGAAGAGCAGTACTTC
>TRBJ2-7|TRBV6-5|NA|NA
CASSYISASVTYEQYF
NA
>TRBJ1-2|TRBV7-9|few|NA
CASSFQTVTGNYGYTF
TGTGCCAGCAGCTTTCAAACTGTGACGGGGAACTATGGCTACACCTTC
>TRBJ2-3|TRBV4-1|once|NA
CASSQVNGGAESDTQYF
TGCGCCAGCAGCCAAGTTAATGGGGGGGCCGAATCAGATACGCAGTATTTT
>TRBJ2-7|TRBV5-1|NA|TRBD1
CASRPGTGQSYEQYF
TGCGCCAGCAGACCTGGGACAGGGCAGTCCTACGAGCAGTACTTC
>TRBJ2-5|TRBV7-2|few|TRBD1
CASSLGQKETQYF
TGTGCCAGCAGCTTGGGACAGAAAGAGACCCAGTACTTC
>TRBJ2-1|TRBV9|NA|NA
CASTYEPYNEQFF
TGTGCCAGCACCTACGAGCCCTACAATGAGCAGTTCTTC
>TRBJ1-2|TRBV12-3/TRBV12-4|many|TRBD1
CASSLGQVYGYTF
TGTGCCAGCAGTTTGGGACAGGTCTATGGCTACACCTTC
>TRBJ1-1|TRBV5-1|many|NA
CASSPWTQNTEAFF
TGCGCCAGCAGCCCGTGGACACAGAACACTGAAGCTTTCTTT
>TRBJ2-7|TRBV28|NA|TRBD1
CASSYPTGRDEQYF
TGTGCCAGCAGTTACCCGACAGGGCGAGACGAGCAGTACTTC
>TRBJ1-4|TRBV28|few|NA
CASSYDGNEKLFF
TGTGCCAGCAGTTATGATGGGAATGAAAAACTGTTTTTT
>TRBJ1-2|TRBV11-2|NA|TRBD1
CASSLDPYTDRDYGYTF
TGTGCCAGCAGCTTAGATCCTTATACCGACAGGGACTATGGCTACACCTTC
>TRBJ1-5|TRBV19|NA|TRBD1
CASSGTGGGQPQHF
TGTGCCAGTAGTGGAACAGGGGGCGGACAGCCCCAGCATTTT